What follows is one T cell receptor beta chain and its context. Its target is not known. The data were obtained in a study of blood T cells in healthy people across ages. Through a sample-barcoded 5' primer and a J-beta primer mix, a second PCR was run for roughly 6 to 11 cycles. In TCRdb, the 5' RACE reads were re-called with MiXCR into one record per CDR3 protein. Of around 690,000 distinct CDR3 sequences listed, under 65% were seen once; the top ten hold roughly 34%. Regarding the study as a whole: Older age coincided with a roughly linear decline in TCR beta diversity per million T cells. Naive T cell percentage strongly correlated with TCR beta diversity.

The sample, approximately 11 milliliters of peripheral blood, was drawn from each donor. Source material: blood. This TCR came from a man in his sixties in good health.

This CDR3 reads CASSSVKETQYF. For the CDR3, the DNA is TGTGCCAGCAGTTCAGTGAAAGAGACCCAGTACTTC. The rearrangement joins TRBV28 to TRBJ2-5; D is unresolved. Trimming stripped 4 bases from V and 3 bases from J, with 6 bases between. The CDR3 consists of 12 residues. Germline V gene data show CDR1 as MDHEN and CDR2 as SYDVKM.